Shown below are 8 T cell receptor beta chains from a single sample sequenced in a study of blood T cell repertoires in COVID-19 (dated by TCRdb to about 2020). Library preparation was by the immunoSEQ multiplex PCR assay. TCRdb took this table from immuneACCESS and kept in-frame rearrangements with V and J called. Such tables lack part of the clones; where checked against another copy, unresolved V genes explain under half of the gap, and the rest is unexplained. Within this sample are about 200,000 clones, with 80% of them counted one time only. The top ten clonotypes cover about 5.5% of the sample. The sample consisted of peripheral blood. The receptors derive from a woman aged 70 to 79 with acute or convalescent COVID-19.

The chain couples TRBV19 to TRBJ2-7, with 9 bases lining up with TRBD1. This CDR3 is built from 15 residues. V was pared by 5 bases and J by 1 base, with 6 bases of the junction left unmatched. Per germline, CDR1 LNHDA and CDR2 SQIVND (reference sequence). CDR3 in amino acids: CASSVGTGPSYEQYF. The CDR3 DNA is TGTGCCAGTAGTGTCGGGACAGGGCCTTCCTACGAGCAGTACTTC.

The chain uses TRBV9 and TRBJ1-6; D is perhaps TRBD1 (5 bases). The CDR3 runs to 15 residues. The V gene lost 0 bases and the J gene lost 6 bases, with 10 bases spanning the gap. Germline CDR1 SGDLS, CDR2 YYNGEE. Written as DNA, the CDR3 is TGTGCCAGCAGCGTAGTGGCAGGGCCTAATTCACCCCTCCACTTT. Translation: CASSVVAGPNSPLHF.

This chain joins TRBV5-1 and TRBJ2-2; D not certain. V dropped 0 bases and J dropped 5 bases, with 8 bases sitting between them. The CDR3 contains 14 residues. Germline V gives CDR1 SGHRS, CDR2 YFSETQ. The CDR3 DNA follows: TGCGCCAGCAGCTTGGATCCCGGGACCGGGGAGCTGTTTTTT. Translation: CASSLDPGTGELFF. The full variable domain, completed using reference TRBV5-1 and TRBJ2-2, is KAGVTQTPRYLIKTRGQQVTLSCSPISGHRSVSWYQQTPGQGLQFLFEYFSETQRNKGNFPGRFSGRQFSNSRSEMNVSTLELGDSALYLCASSLDPGTGELFFGEGSRLTVL.

In nucleotides, the CDR3 is TGTGCCAGCACAGGCCACTCTGGAAACACCATATATTTT. Translating it yields CASTGHSGNTIYF. This rearrangement joins TRBV9 to TRBJ1-3; D remains ambiguous. Germline V gene lookup returns CDR1 SGDLS and CDR2 YYNGEE. The CDR3 has 13 amino acids. The V gene lost 6 bases and the J gene lost 0 bases, with 7 bases spanning the gap.

This chain links TRBV10-3 with TRBJ2-2, with TRBD2 matching over 8 bases. This CDR3 is 16 amino acids long. Unmatched junction bases numbered 10, after V lost 10 bases and J lost 0 bases. Germline CDR1 ENHRY, CDR2 SYGVKD. The CDR3 region is CATRTSLFANTGELFF. As DNA, the CDR3 is TGTGCCACCCGGACTAGCCTGTTCGCGAACACCGGGGAGCTGTTTTTT.

The chain is built from TRBV6-5 and TRBJ1-1, with TRBD1 as a possible D gene (5 bases). The CDR3 length is 13 residues. Germline V gene sequence: CDR1 MNHEY, CDR2 SVGAGI. Trimming took 6 bases from V and 11 from J, leaving 19 bases between them. For the CDR3, the DNA is TGTGCCAGCAGGGAGGGGACCGTCGAACTCGCTTTCTTT. This sequence encodes CASREGTVELAFF.

The chain combines TRBV27 with TRBJ1-4, with D maybe TRBD1 (6 bases). Germline V lookup: CDR1 MNHEY, CDR2 SMNVEV (reference sequence). This CDR3 has 18 amino acids. The V and J ends lost 6 bases and 0 bases respectively, with 20 bases between them. Here the CDR3 DNA reads TGTGCCAGCAGCCCAGAACCGGGGGGCCATGCAACTAATGAAAAACTGTTTTTT. Translated: CASSPEPGGHATNEKLFF.

V usage is TRBV6-5 and J usage is TRBJ2-2; D is perhaps TRBD1 (6 bases). Germline CDR1 reads MNHEY; CDR2 reads SVGAGI. The germline V and J ends were trimmed by 6 bases and 3 bases, with 14 bases remaining between them. The CDR3 runs 15 residues. The CDR3 region has the DNA TGTGCCAGCAGCCTACTTGGACAGTACACCGGGGAGCTGTTTTTT. This translates into CASSLLGQYTGELFF.